The clone carrying this T cell receptor beta chain was counted a single time. The antigen is unknown. V was clipped by 8 bases and J by 0 bases; unmatched bases: 10. The CDR3 is 15 amino acids. CDR1 and CDR2 from the germline V gene are SNHLY and FYNNEI. From the 5' RACE reads, TCRdb called clonotypes with MiXCR, one entry per CDR3 protein. The data contain 150,000 to 200,000 distinct CDR3 sequences, around a fifth of them seen just once; the ten biggest clones take up about 21%. These data are taken from a study of T-cell memory formation after mild COVID-19. Study-wide results and caveats: Mostly located in CM and EM were contracting CD4+ clones, with contracting CD8+ clones located in EMRA.

This receptor was taken from an adult woman who had mild COVID-19 (a few samples of this study predate the infection). Cell type and time point are not known. The sample comprised PBMCs or a T cell subset sorted from them (not recorded which). The J gene is TRBJ2-7, the V gene TRBV2, with 7 bases lining up with TRBD2. This CDR3 reads CASSLGRLISYEQYF. The CDR3 DNA is TGTGCCAGCTCCCTCGGGAGGTTGATCTCCTACGAGCAGTACTTC.